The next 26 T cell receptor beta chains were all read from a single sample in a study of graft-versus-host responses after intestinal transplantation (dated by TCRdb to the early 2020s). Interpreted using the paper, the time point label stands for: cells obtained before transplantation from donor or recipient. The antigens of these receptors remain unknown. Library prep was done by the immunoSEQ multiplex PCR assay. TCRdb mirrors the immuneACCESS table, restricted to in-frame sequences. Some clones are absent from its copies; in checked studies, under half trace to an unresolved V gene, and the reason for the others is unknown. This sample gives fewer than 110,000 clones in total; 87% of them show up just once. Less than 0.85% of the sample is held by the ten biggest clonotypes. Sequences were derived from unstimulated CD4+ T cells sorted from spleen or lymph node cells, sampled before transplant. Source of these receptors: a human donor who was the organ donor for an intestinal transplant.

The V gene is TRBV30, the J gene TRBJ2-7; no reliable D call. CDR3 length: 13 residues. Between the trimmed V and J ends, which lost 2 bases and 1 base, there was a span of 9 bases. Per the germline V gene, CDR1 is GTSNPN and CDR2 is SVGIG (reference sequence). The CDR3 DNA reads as TGTGCCTGGAGTCCTATGGGGTCCTACGAGCAGTACTTC. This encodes CAWSPMGSYEQYF.

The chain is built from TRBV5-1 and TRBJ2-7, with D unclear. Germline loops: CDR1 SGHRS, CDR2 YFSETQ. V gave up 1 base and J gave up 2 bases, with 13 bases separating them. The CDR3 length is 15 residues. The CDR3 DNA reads TGCGCCAGCAGCTTGCGATTCGGTAGCACCTACGAGCAGTACTTC. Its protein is CASSLRFGSTYEQYF.

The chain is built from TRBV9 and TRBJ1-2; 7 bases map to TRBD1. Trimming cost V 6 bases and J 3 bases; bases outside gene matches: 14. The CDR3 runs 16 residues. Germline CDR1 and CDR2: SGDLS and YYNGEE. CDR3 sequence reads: CASTPMRKQGYYGYTF. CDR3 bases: TGTGCCAGCACCCCGATGCGAAAACAGGGGTACTATGGCTACACCTTC. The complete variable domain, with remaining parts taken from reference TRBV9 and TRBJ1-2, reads DSGVTQTPKHLITATGQRVTLRCSPRSGDLSVYWYQQSLDQGLQFLIQYYNGEERAKGNILERFSAQQFPDLHSELNLSSLELGDSALYFCASTPMRKQGYYGYTFGSGTRLTVV.

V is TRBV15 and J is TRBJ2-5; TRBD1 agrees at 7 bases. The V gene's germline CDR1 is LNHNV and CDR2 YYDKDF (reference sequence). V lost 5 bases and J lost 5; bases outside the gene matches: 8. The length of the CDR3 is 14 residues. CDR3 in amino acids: CATSGRDRGETQYF. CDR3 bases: TGTGCCACCAGCGGCCGGGACAGAGGGGAGACCCAGTACTTC.

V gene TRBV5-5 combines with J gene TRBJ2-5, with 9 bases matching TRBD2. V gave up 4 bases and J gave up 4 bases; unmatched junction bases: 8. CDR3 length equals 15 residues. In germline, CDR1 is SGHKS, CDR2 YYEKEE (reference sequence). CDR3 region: CASSPRALAGETQYF. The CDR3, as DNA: TGTGCCAGCAGCCCTAGGGCACTAGCGGGAGAGACCCAGTACTTC.

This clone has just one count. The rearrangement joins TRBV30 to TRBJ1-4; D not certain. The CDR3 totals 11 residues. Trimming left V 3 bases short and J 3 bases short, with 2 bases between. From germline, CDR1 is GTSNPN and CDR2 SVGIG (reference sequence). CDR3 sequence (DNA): TGTGCCTGGAGCCCTAATGAAAAACTGTTTTTT. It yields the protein CAWSPNEKLFF.

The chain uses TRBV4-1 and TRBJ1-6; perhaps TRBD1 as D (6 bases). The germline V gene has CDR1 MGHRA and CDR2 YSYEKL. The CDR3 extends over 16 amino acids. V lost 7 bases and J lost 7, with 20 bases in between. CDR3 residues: CASMPRSSQGNSPLHF. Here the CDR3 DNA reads TGCGCCAGCATGCCAAGATCGTCTCAGGGGAATTCACCCCTCCACTTT.

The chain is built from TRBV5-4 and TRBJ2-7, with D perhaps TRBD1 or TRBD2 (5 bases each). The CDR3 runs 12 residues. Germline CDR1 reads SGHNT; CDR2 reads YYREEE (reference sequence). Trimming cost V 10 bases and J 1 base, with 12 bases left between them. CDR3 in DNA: TGTGCCGTAGGTGAGGGGTCCTACGAGCAGTACTTC. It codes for CAVGEGSYEQYF.

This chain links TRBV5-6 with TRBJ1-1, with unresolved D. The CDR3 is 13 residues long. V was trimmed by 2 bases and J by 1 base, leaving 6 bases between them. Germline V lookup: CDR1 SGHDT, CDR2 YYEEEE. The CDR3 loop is CASSFTRNTEAFF. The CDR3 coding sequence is TGTGCCAGCAGCTTCACTCGGAACACTGAAGCTTTCTTT.

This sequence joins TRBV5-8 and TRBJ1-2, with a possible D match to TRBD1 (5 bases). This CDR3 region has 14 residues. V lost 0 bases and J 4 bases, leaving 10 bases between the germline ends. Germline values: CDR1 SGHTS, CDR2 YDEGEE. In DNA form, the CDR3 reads TGTGCCAGCAGCTTGGCTTTTCAGGGCTATGGCTACACCTTC. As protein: CASSLAFQGYGYTF.

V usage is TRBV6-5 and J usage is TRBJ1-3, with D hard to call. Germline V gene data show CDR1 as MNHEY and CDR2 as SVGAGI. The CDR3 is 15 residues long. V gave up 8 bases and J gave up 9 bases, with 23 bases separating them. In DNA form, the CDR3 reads TGTGCCAGCCGGCCGAGGGCTTCTCGGAAGGGCACCATATATTTT. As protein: CASRPRASRKGTIYF.

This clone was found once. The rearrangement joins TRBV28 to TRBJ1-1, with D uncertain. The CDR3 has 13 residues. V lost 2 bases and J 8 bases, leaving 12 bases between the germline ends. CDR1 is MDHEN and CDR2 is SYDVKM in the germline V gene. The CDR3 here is CASSLIAGREAFF. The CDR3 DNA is TGTGCCAGCAGTTTAATTGCTGGCAGAGAAGCTTTCTTT. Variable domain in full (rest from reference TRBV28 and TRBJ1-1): DVKVTQSSRYLVKRTGEKVFLECVQDMDHENMFWYRQDPGLGLRLIYFSYDVKMKEKGDIPEGYSVSREKKERFSLILESASTNQTSMYLCASSLIAGREAFFGQGTRLTVV.

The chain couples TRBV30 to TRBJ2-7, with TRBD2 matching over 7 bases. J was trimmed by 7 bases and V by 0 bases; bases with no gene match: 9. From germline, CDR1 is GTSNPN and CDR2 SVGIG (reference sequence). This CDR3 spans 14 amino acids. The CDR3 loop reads CAWSVNAGVREQYF. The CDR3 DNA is TGTGCCTGGAGTGTTAATGCGGGAGTACGGGAGCAGTACTTC.

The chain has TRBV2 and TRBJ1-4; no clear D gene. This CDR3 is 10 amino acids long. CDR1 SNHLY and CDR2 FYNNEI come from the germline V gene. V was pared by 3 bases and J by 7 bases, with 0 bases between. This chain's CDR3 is CASSDEKLFF. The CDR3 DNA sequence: TGTGCCAGCAGTGATGAAAAACTGTTTTTT. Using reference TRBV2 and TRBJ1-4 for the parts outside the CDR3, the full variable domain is EPEVTQTPSHQVTQMGQEVILRCVPISNHLYFYWYRQILGQKVEFLVSFYNNEISEKSEIFDDQFSVERPDGSNFTLKIRSTKLEDSAMYFCASSDEKLFFGSGTQLSVL.

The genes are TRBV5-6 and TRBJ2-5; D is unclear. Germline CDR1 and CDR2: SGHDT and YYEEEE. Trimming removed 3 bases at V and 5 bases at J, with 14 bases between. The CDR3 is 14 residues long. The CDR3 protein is CASSWINGRETQYF. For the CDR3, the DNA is TGTGCCAGCAGCTGGATCAACGGTCGCGAGACCCAGTACTTC.

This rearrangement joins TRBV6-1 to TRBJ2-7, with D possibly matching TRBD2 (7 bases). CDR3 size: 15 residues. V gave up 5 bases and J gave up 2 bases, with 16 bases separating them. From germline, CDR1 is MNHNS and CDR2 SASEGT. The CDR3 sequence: CASSSRGGATYEQYF. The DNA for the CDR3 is TGTGCCAGCAGTTCCCGAGGGGGGGCCACCTACGAGCAGTACTTC.

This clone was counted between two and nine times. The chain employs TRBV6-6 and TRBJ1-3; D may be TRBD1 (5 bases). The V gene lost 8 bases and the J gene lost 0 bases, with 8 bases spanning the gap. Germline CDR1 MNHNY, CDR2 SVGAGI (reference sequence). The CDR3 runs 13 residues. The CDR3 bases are TGTGCCAGCGGGGCCGTCTCTGGAAACACCATATATTTT. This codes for CASGAVSGNTIYF.

CDR3 sequence: CASSLLAGVEQYF. The CDR3, as DNA: TGTGCCAGCAGCTTACTAGCGGGAGTCGAGCAGTACTTC. This chain uses TRBV11-3 with TRBJ2-7, with 10 nucleotides matching TRBD2. Germline V CDR1 and CDR2: SGHNT, YENEEA. The CDR3 loop spans 13 amino acids. V lost 2 bases to trimming and J lost 6 bases; unmatched junction nucleotides: 1.

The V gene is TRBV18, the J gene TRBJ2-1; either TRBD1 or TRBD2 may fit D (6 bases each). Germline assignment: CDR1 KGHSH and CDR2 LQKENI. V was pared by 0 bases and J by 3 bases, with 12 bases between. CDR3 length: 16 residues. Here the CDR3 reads CASSPPWGAHYNEQFF. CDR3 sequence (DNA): TGTGCCAGCTCACCACCGTGGGGGGCGCACTACAATGAGCAGTTCTTC.

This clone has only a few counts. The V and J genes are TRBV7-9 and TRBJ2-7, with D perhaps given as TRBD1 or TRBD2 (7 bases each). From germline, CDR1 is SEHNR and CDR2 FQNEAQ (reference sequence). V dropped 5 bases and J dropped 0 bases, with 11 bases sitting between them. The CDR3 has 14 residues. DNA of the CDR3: TGTGCCAGCAGCCAGGGGGGGAGCTCCTACGAGCAGTACTTC. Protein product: CASSQGGSSYEQYF. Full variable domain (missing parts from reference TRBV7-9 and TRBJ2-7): DTGVSQNPRHKITKRGQNVTFRCDPISEHNRLYWYRQTLGQGPEFLTYFQNEAQLEKSRLLSDRFSAERPKGSFSTLEIQRTEQGDSAMYLCASSQGGSSYEQYFGPGTRLTVT.

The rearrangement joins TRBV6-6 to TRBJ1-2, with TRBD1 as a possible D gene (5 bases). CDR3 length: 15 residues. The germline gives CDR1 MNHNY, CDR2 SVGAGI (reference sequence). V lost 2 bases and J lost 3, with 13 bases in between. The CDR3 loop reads CASSYPAKGHYGYTF. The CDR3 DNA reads TGTGCCAGCAGTTACCCAGCGAAGGGACACTATGGCTACACCTTC.

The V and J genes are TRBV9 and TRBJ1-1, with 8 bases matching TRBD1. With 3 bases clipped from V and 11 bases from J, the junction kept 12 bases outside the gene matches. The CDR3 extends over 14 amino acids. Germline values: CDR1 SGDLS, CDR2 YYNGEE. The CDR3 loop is CASSEGQEGRSAFF. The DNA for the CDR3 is TGTGCCAGCAGCGAGGGACAGGAGGGTAGGAGTGCTTTCTTT.

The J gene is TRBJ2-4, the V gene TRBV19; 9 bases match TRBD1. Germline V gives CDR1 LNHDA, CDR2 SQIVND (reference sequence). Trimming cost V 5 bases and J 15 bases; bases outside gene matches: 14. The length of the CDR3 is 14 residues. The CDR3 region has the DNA TGTGCCAGTAGTGATGGGACAGGGCGACCAGTTGGGTACTTC. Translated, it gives CASSDGTGRPVGYF.

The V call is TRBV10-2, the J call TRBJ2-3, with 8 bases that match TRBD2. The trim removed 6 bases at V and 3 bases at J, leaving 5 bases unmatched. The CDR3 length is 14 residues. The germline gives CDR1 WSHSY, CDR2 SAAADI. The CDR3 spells CASSSVAGTDTQYF. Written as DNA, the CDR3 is TGCGCCAGCAGCTCTGTAGCGGGGACAGATACGCAGTATTTT.

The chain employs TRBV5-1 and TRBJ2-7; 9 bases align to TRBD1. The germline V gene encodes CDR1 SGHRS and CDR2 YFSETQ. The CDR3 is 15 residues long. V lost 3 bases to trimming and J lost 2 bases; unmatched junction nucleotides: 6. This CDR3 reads CASSSGTGMPYEQYF. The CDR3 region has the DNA TGCGCCAGCAGCTCAGGGACAGGGATGCCCTACGAGCAGTACTTC.

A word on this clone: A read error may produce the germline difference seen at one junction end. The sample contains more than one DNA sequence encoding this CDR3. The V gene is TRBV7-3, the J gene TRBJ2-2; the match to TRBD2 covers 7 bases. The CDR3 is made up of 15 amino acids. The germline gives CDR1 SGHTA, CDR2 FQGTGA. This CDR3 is CASSPMRGNTGELFF. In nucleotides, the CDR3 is TGTGCCAGCAGTCCCATGCGGGGGAACACCGGGGAGCTGTTCTTT.